This T cell receptor beta chain emerged from a study of Ad26.COV2.S vaccination and SARS-CoV-2 variants. Findings of the study overall: Placebo recipients showed lower spike-specific TCR breadth than vaccinees. Similar non-spike TCR breadth was observed in recipients of vaccine and of placebo. Reported post-vaccination CD8+ and CD4+ T cell responses to spike showed substantial breadth.

Sequencing was performed with immunoSEQ multiplex PCR; in TCRdb, only in-frame clones are kept and a portion is missing. The sample has over 110,000 clones; just over 85% are singletons. Trimming cost V 0 bases and J 1 base; bases outside gene matches: 2. Germline CDR1 and CDR2: LGHNA and YSLEER. The CDR3 totals 15 residues. A word on this clone: Its antigen is undetermined.

This material consisted of peripheral blood, taken after recovery from COVID-19. The chain is built from TRBV4-3 and TRBJ2-7; 8 nucleotides match TRBD1. The receptor comes from a human donor who had recovered from COVID-19. The CDR3 region has the DNA TGCGCCAGCAGCCAAGATCGACAGGGGTCCTACGAGCAGTACTTC. This encodes CASSQDRQGSYEQYF.